The 9 T cell receptor beta chains given below trace back to one sample, sequenced in a study of shared clonotypes between healthy human individuals (dated by TCRdb to the early 2020s). The protocol used for the library was the immunoSEQ multiplex PCR assay. In its TCRdb copy, this immuneACCESS table keeps in-frame sequences only and misses some clones. Where compared with another copy, unresolved V genes explain less than half of these, and the others have no known cause. Present in this sample are more than 400,000 clones, 90% to 97% of which were seen just once. 0.06% of the sample rests with the top ten. Sequenced material: naive CD4+ T cells sorted from blood. This specimen's cell subset or site label, interpreted: CD45RA+ positively selected. The receptors derive from a woman younger than 45 in good health.

The rearrangement joins TRBV27 to TRBJ2-5, with a tentative D call TRBD2 (6 bases). Deletions cut 6 bases from V and 3 bases from J, with 17 bases between. This CDR3 region has 15 residues. Germline V CDR1 and CDR2: MNHEY, SMNVEV (reference sequence). CDR3 protein: CASRYWDGGEETQYF. The CDR3 DNA sequence: TGTGCCAGCAGATACTGGGACGGCGGGGAAGAGACCCAGTACTTC.

As to this clone: Other DNA sequences within the sample encode an identical CDR3. The chain uses TRBV18 and TRBJ1-5; D is uncertain. Trimming stripped 2 bases from V and 2 bases from J, with 7 bases between. In germline, CDR1 is KGHSH, CDR2 LQKENI. CDR3 length equals 14 residues. CDR3 residues: CASSPSRGNQPQHF. DNA for the CDR3: TGTGCCAGCTCACCATCAAGGGGCAATCAGCCCCAGCATTTT.

The CDR3 DNA is TGTGCCAGCAGTGAAGCGCGTGACCTGTTGGCCTATGGCTACACCTTC. This translates into CASSEARDLLAYGYTF. The chain couples TRBV6-1 to TRBJ1-2; D gene unclear. Trimming took 0 bases from V and 4 from J, leaving 15 bases between them. The CDR3 runs to 16 residues. CDR1 MNHNS and CDR2 SASEGT come from the germline V gene.

The chain carries TRBV5-6 and TRBJ2-1; no clear D gene. The CDR3 spans 11 residues. Germline V gene lookup returns CDR1 SGHDT and CDR2 YYEEEE. V was pared by 4 bases and J by 11 bases, with 10 bases between. CDR3 DNA: TGTGCCAGCAGCCGGCAGCAACAGCAGTTCTTC. Amino acids: CASSRQQQQFF.

This rearrangement joins TRBV28 to TRBJ2-1, with D tentatively TRBD2 (6 bases). The CDR3 spans 17 residues. Trimming removed 0 bases at V and 0 bases at J, with 12 bases between. Germline CDR1 MDHEN, CDR2 SYDVKM. CDR3 in amino acids: CASSLWREASSYNEQFF. The DNA for the CDR3 is TGTGCCAGCAGTTTATGGCGGGAAGCCAGCTCCTACAATGAGCAGTTCTTC.

The V call is TRBV5-6, the J call TRBJ1-1; no reliable D call. Trimming removed 2 bases from V and 6 bases from J, with 8 bases in between. Germline assignment: CDR1 SGHDT and CDR2 YYEEEE. The CDR3 has 12 residues. The CDR3 bases are TGTGCCAGCAGCTTCATCGGATCTGAAGCTTTCTTT. Its translation: CASSFIGSEAFF.

The J gene is TRBJ2-1, the V gene TRBV10-3; TRBD2 might be the D (6 bases). Looked up from germline, CDR1 is ENHRY and CDR2 is SYGVKD. V shed 4 bases and J shed 10 bases, with 17 bases lying between them. The CDR3 is made up of 14 amino acids. CDR3 protein: CAISVLDGGGEQFF. CDR3 bases: TGTGCCATCAGTGTTTTGGACGGAGGAGGGGAGCAGTTCTTC.

This sequence joins TRBV10-3 and TRBJ1-1, with D unclear. This CDR3 contains 13 residues. CDR1 and CDR2 from the germline V gene are ENHRY and SYGVKD. Trimming removed 0 bases at V and 7 bases at J, with 9 bases between. CDR3 residues: CAISESGPSEAFF. The DNA of the CDR3 is TGTGCCATCAGTGAGTCCGGGCCAAGTGAAGCTTTCTTT.

J is TRBJ1-1 and V is TRBV5-4; 9 bases map to TRBD1. Looked up from germline, CDR1 is SGHNT and CDR2 is YYREEE (reference sequence). The CDR3 spans 15 residues. V lost 4 bases, J lost 3 bases, and 7 bases stayed unmatched. CDR3 nucleotides: TGTGCCAGCAGCCATCCGGGACAGGGCCACACTGAAGCTTTCTTT. Translating it yields CASSHPGQGHTEAFF.